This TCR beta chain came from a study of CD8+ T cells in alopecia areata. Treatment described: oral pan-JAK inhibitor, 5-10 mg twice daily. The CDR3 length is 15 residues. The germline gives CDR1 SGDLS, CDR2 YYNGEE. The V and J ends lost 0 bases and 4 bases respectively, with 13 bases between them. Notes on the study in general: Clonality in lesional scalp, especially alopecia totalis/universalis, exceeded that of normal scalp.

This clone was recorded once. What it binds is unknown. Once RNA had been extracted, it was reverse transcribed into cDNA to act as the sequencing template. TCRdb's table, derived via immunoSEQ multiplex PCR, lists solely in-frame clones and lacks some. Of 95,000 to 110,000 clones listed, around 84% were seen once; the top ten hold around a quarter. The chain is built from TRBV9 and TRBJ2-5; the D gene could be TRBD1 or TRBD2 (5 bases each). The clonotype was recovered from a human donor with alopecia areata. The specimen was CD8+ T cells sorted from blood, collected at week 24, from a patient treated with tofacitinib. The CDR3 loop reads CASSVGRGSPETQYF. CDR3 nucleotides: TGTGCCAGCAGCGTAGGCCGGGGCTCTCCAGAGACCCAGTACTTC.